This T cell receptor beta chain was sequenced for a study of T cells after yellow fever vaccination (dated by TCRdb to about 2019). Background on the whole study: The SMART-Seq v4 Ultra Low Input RNA kit was used to prepare libraries from fractions with low cell numbers. Bulk TCR alpha and beta repertoires were sequenced longitudinally to track T-cell clones before and after primary and booster YFV17D yellow fever vaccination. The cohort comprised two healthy male donors, one aged 18 to 30 and one aged 30 to 40 years. Blood was drawn at multiple timepoints before and after primary and secondary immunization, with bulk PBMC replicates and cell subsets isolated. What the authors observed across the whole study: Compared with the primary T-cell response, the secondary T-cell response was weaker but faster, peaking on day 5 rather than day 15. Because the study included only a couple of donors, the extent to which the findings can be generalized is limited. A small share of clonotypes was detected in both CD4 and CD8 compartments, with the overlap likely arising from convergent recombination. Most clones expanded after primary vaccination were re-detected after the booster (approximately 96% of CD4 and about 88% of CD8), suggesting broad memory maintenance. Because abundant contaminating clonotypes from the bulk population could be contained in FACS-sorted repertoires, computational filtering was required.

Note on this clonotype: Its antigen is currently not known. Base qualities are not at hand, and no much larger clone is one base apart.

The treatment or condition tag for this specimen amounts to: live attenuated yellow fever vaccine strain. A standard Ficoll-Paque protocol was used to isolate PBMCs from peripheral blood. Dynabeads CD4 and CD8 positive selection kits were used to isolate the CD4 and CD8 T-cell fractions. RNA was extracted with TriZol from bulk PBMCs, CD4 and CD8 fractions, and dextramer-positive and dextramer-negative fractions. Sequencing was performed on an Illumina NovaSeq 6000. TCR cDNA was synthesized by 5'RACE template switching, through which a universal primer site and unique molecular identifiers were introduced. Priming of cDNA synthesis was performed from both the TCR alpha and TCR beta constant segments. Two PCR steps were used to amplify libraries, with sample barcodes and sequencing adapters being added in the second step. Sequencing of the libraries was done on either Illumina HiSeq 2500 (2x100 bp) or NovaSeq (2x150 bp). As for the authors' bioinformatics: MIGEC handled demultiplexing of reads and collapsing into UMI consensus sequences, while MiXCR performed V(D)J alignment. Using edgeR on replicate PBMC samples, clonotypes were called vaccine-responding if FDR was below 0.01 and the log2 fold change was above 5 up to day 15. Bulk clonotypes were assigned CD4 or CD8 identity according to which sequenced CD4 or CD8 repertoire held them at higher abundance. TCRdb ran its own pipeline on the public reads, namely fastp trimming at Q25 and MiXCR clone calling, and kept in-frame beta chains. For every CDR3 protein sequence, its rows merge into one entry that carries the most common genes and DNA. TCRdb's processing, not the study's, gives the V and J calls here. Recorded for this sample are about 300,000 distinct CDR3 sequences; approximately 10% of them occurred a single time. The ten top clones hold around 3.3% of the sample.

The CDR3 has 15 amino acids, counting the end cysteine and phenylalanine. The retained sequence is limited to the CDR3, 45 bases, with the frame set at the first base. The germline V gene sets CDR1 to MGHRA and CDR2 to YSYEKL. Relative to germline, V is missing 2 bases and J is missing 8 bases, with 8 bases of the junction outside any gene match. The sequences come from CD4+ T cells sorted from PBMCs, collected 5 days after the yellow fever booster vaccination. The chain is encoded by TRBV4-1 joined to TRBJ1-5; 8 bases in between match TRBD1. The TCR comes from a man younger than 35 who received the YFV17D yellow fever vaccine. The base sequence is TGCGCCAGCAGCCAATCCGGGACAGGAGGGGAGCCCCAGCATTTT. It specifies CASSQSGTGGEPQHF.